This T cell receptor beta chain was found in a study of control samples from healthy donors and cancer patients. Libraries were prepared by immunoSEQ multiplex PCR; TCRdb keeps only in-frame clonotypes and omits some of them. The sample includes fewer than 200,000 clones. This CDR3 region has 15 residues. In germline, CDR1 is SNHLY, CDR2 FYNNEI. Trimming cost V 5 bases and J 7 bases; bases outside gene matches: 13. Input material: blood. This TCR was sampled from a woman aged 30 to 39 in good health. The chain uses TRBV2 and TRBJ1-2; TRBD1 aligns across 7 bases. The CDR3 coding sequence is TGTGCCAGCAGTACGGGAGGGGGCCGGGTCTCTGGCTACACCTTC. Its translation is CASSTGGGRVSGYTF.